What follows are 3 T cell receptor beta chains derived from one specimen sequenced in a study of T cells in Graves' hyperthyroidism and ophthalmopathy. TCR beta CDR3 sequences were amplified from RNA transcripts. First-round RT-PCR of the TCR CDR3 relied on the HTBI primer set. Via MiXCR, TCRdb re-called the multiplex PCR reads, giving one row per CDR3 protein. This repertoire shows 660,000 or so distinct CDR3 sequences, around 20% found once; its top ten account for 34%. The sequenced sample was blood. These receptors all stem from a man aged 25 to 40 with Graves' ophthalmopathy.

V is TRBV18 and J is TRBJ2-5, with D perhaps assigned TRBD1 or TRBD2 (5 bases each). The germline V gene has CDR1 KGHSH and CDR2 LQKENI. The CDR3 totals 12 residues. The V gene lost 5 bases and the J gene lost 3 bases, with 7 bases spanning the gap. The chain's CDR3 is CASSGTKETQYF. The CDR3, as DNA: TGTGCCAGCTCAGGGACGAAAGAGACCCAGTACTTC.

This chain links TRBV4-2 with TRBJ1-1, with D possibly matching TRBD1 (5 bases). The CDR3 covers 14 residues. Trimming shortened V by 8 bases and J by 5 bases, and 18 bases separated the two germline ends. Germline V lookup: CDR1 LGHNA, CDR2 YNFKEQ. The CDR3 reads CASATGTHLTEAFF. The CDR3 region has the DNA TGTGCCAGCGCGACCGGGACTCACCTTACTGAAGCTTTCTTT.

The gene calls are TRBV14 and TRBJ2-7; 8 positions agree with TRBD1. CDR3 length equals 11 residues. With V trimmed by 6 bases and J by 11 bases, 6 bases remained unmatched. The germline gives CDR1 SGHDN, CDR2 FVKESK. CDR3 region: CASSMDREEYF. The CDR3 DNA follows: TGTGCCAGCAGTATGGACAGGGAGGAGTACTTC.